The T cell receptor (beta chain) under discussion was sequenced for a study of CD8 T cells in ankylosing spondylitis. CDR3 length equals 15 residues. V shed 2 bases and J shed 4 bases, with 12 bases lying between them. The germline CDR1 and CDR2 sequences are SGHTA and FQGTGA. This clonotype has a count of ten or more. The antigen is unknown. Study-wide findings and caveats: Significantly higher representation of disease-linked clones was reported for matched ankylosing spondylitis synovial fluid.

TCRdb reprocessed the 5' RACE reads via MiXCR and lists one record per CDR3 protein. The sample holds some 140,000 distinct CDR3 sequences, about an eighth seen once. This TCR came from a female donor with ankylosing spondylitis or in good health (not recorded which). Sequencing input: blood, either unsorted or a sorted T cell fraction (not recorded which). This rearrangement joins TRBV7-3 to TRBJ2-1; no reliable D call. CDR3 DNA: TGTGCCAGCAGCTTAGGGGTACTTCCTTACAATGAGCAGTTCTTC. It yields the protein CASSLGVLPYNEQFF.